The clone carrying this T cell receptor beta chain was counted ten times or more. Each CDR3 protein is one row after TCRdb ran MiXCR on the 5' RACE reads. The sample records approximately 40,000 distinct CDR3 sequences, approximately 30% being singletons. Germline assignment: CDR1 MNHEY and CDR2 SVGAGI. This CDR3 comprises 16 residues. V lost 5 bases and J lost 0, with 17 bases in between. This chain uses TRBV6-5 with TRBJ2-7, with D tentatively TRBD1 (6 bases). The origin of this receptor is a female donor with breast cancer. Sample: tumor-infiltrating memory CD4+ T cells sorted from the breast tumor. The subset: memory CD4+ T cells, CD4+CD45RO+CD25-. CDR3 sequence reads: CASSPTGSRGSYEQYF. As DNA, the CDR3 is TGTGCCAGCAGTCCTACAGGGTCCCGGGGCTCCTACGAGCAGTACTTC.